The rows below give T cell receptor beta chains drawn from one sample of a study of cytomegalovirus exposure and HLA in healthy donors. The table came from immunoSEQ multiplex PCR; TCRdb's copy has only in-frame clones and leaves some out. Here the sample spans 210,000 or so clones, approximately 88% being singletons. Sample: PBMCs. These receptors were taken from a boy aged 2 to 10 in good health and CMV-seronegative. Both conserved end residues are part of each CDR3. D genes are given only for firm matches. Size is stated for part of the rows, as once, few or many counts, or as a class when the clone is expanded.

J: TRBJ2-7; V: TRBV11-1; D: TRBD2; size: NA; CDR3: CASSSLGGSFHEQYF; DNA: TGTGCCAGCAGCTCACTAGGCGGGAGTTTCCACGAGCAGTACTTC
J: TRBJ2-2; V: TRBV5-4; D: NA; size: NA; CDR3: CASRNPGAPDTGELFF; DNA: TGTGCCAGCAGGAATCCAGGTGCCCCGGACACCGGGGAGCTGTTTTTT
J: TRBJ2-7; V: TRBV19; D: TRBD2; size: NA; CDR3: CASGGGVATEQYF; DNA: TGTGCCAGTGGGGGAGGGGTAGCGACAGAGCAGTACTTC
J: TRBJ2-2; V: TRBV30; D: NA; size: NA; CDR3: CAWSRQELNTGELFF; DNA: TGTGCCTGGAGTCGACAAGAATTGAACACCGGGGAGCTGTTTTTT
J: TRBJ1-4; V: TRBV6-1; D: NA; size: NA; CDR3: CASSGGLTDEKLFF; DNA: TGTGCCAGCAGTGGTGGGCTGACGGATGAAAAACTGTTTTTT
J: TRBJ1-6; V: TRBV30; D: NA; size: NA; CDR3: CAWSVPGQGRAPLHF; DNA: TGTGCCTGGAGTGTACCTGGGCAGGGTAGGGCGCCCCTCCACTTT
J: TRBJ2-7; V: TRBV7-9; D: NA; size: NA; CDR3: CASSFSTASYEQYF; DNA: TGTGCCAGCAGCTTCTCGACAGCTTCCTACGAGCAGTACTTC
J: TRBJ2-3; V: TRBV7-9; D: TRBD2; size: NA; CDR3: CAGGTSVYTDTQYF; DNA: TGTGCCGGCGGGACTAGCGTATACACAGATACGCAGTATTTT
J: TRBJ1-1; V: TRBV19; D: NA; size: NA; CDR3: CASMSGNTEAFF; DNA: TGTGCCTCCATGTCAGGGAACACTGAAGCTTTCTTT
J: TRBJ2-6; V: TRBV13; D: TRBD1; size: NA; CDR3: CASSSDRVPSGANVLTF; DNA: TGTGCCAGCAGCTCTGACAGGGTCCCCTCTGGGGCCAACGTCCTGACTTTC
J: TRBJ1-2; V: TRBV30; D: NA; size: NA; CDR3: CAWTDPRQNYGYTF; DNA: TGTGCCTGGACCGACCCGAGACAGAACTATGGCTACACCTTC
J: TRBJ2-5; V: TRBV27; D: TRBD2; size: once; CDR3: CASSSLGEGETQYF; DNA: TGTGCCAGCAGTTCCCTCGGGGAGGGGGAGACCCAGTACTTC
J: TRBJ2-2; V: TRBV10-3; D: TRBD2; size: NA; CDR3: CAIASGGLNTGELFF; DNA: TGTGCCATCGCGTCGGGGGGGTTGAACACCGGGGAGCTGTTTTTT
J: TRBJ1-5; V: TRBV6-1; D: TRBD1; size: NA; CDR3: CASNIRTGNQPQHF; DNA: TGTGCCAGCAATATTCGGACAGGGAATCAGCCCCAGCATTTT
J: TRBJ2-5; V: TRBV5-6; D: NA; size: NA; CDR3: CASSLDGDIQETQYF; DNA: TGTGCCAGCAGCTTGGATGGGGACATCCAAGAGACCCAGTACTTC
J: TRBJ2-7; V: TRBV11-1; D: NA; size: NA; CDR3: CASSSLAGTGGRQYF; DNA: TGTGCCAGCAGCTCCCTAGCGGGGACAGGTGGTCGGCAGTACTTC
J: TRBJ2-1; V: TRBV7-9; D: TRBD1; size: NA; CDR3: CASSSDRGNEQFF; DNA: TGTGCCAGCAGCTCCGACAGGGGGAATGAGCAGTTCTTC
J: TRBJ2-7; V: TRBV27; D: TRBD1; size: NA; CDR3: CASSLTGTAFYEQYF; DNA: TGTGCCAGCAGTTTAACCGGGACAGCTTTCTACGAGCAGTACTTC
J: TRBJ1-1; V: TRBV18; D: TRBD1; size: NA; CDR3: CASSQQDRFTEAFF; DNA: TGTGCCAGCTCACAACAGGACAGGTTCACTGAAGCTTTCTTT
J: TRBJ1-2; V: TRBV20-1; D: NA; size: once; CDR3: CSASIAIF; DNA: TGCAGTGCTAGTATAGCCATCTTC
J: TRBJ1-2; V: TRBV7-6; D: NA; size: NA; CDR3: CASSLGGGENGYTF; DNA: TGTGCCAGCAGCTTAGGGGGAGGGGAGAATGGCTACACCTTC
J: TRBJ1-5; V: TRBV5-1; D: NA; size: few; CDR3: CASSLDGGKAQHF; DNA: TGCGCCAGCAGCTTGGATGGAGGTAAGGCCCAGCATTTT
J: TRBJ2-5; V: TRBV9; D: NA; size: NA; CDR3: CASSVLTGGQETQYF; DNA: TGTGCCAGCAGCGTATTAACGGGGGGCCAGGAGACCCAGTACTTC
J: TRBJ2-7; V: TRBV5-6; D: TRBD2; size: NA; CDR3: CASRGTSGSIEQYF; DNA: TGTGCCAGCAGAGGAACTAGCGGGTCGATCGAGCAGTACTTC
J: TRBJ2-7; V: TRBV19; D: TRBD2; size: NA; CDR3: CASSRAGTSGVSYEQYF; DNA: TGTGCCAGTAGTAGAGCCGGGACTAGCGGGGTTTCCTACGAGCAGTACTTC
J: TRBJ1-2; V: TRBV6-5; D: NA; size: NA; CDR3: CASREGGGGYTF; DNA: TGTGCCAGCAGGGAGGGAGGGGGTGGCTACACCTTC
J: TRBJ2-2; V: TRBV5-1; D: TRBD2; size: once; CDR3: CASSLGLADGELFF; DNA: TGCGCCAGCAGCTTGGGACTAGCAGACGGGGAGCTGTTTTTT
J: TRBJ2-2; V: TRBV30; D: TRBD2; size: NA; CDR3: CACVGGRAIGELFF; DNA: TGTGCCTGCGTTGGCGGGAGAGCTATCGGGGAGCTGTTTTTT
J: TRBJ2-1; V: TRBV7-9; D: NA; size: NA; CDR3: CASSPRGGSAYNEQFF; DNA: TGTGCCAGCAGCCCCCGTGGGGGGAGCGCCTACAATGAGCAGTTCTTC
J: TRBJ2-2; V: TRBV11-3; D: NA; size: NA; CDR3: CASSFRSGSGELFF; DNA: TGTGCCAGCAGCTTCCGGAGTGGGTCCGGGGAGCTGTTTTTT
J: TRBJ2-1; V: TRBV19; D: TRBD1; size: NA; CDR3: CASSTGQGHNEQFF; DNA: TGTGCCAGTAGTACGGGACAGGGTCACAATGAGCAGTTCTTC
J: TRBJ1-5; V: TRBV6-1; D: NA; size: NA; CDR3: CASSVNPTGSFNQPQHF; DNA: TGTGCCAGCAGTGTTAATCCCACGGGGTCTTTCAATCAGCCCCAGCATTTT
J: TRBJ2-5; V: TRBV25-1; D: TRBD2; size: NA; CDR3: CASSDGRDQETQYF; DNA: TGTGCCAGCAGTGATGGGAGGGACCAAGAGACCCAGTACTTC
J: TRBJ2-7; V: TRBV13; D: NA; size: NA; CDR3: CASSLGGGPSYEQYF; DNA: TGTGCCAGCAGCTTAGGGGGGGGACCTTCCTACGAGCAGTACTTC
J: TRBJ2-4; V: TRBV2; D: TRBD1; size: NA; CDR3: CASSDGQGKNIQYF; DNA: TGTGCCAGCAGTGACGGACAGGGGAAAAACATTCAGTACTTC
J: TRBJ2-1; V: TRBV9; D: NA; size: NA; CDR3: CASSLTVGGSRRSYNEQFF; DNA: TGTGCCAGCAGCCTCACGGTTGGAGGCTCCCGGCGCTCCTACAATGAGCAGTTCTTC
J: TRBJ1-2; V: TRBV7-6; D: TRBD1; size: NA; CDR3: CASSADREDGYTF; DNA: TGTGCCAGCAGCGCAGACAGGGAGGATGGCTACACCTTC
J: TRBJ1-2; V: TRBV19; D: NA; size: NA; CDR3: CASSPANYGYTF; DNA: TGTGCCAGTAGCCCAGCTAACTATGGCTACACCTTC
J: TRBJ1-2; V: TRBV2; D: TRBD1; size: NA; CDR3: CASRTGQGALPTF; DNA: TGTGCCAGCAGGACGGGACAGGGGGCACTCCCCACCTTC
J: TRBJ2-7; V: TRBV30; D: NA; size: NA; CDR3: CAWTPGPLGPYEQYF; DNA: TGTGCCTGGACCCCGGGTCCCCTGGGGCCTTACGAGCAGTACTTC
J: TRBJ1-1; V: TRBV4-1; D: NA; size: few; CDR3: CASSQERVGTEAFF; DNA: TGCGCCAGCAGCCAAGAGAGGGTGGGCACTGAAGCTTTCTTT